This T cell receptor (beta chain) originates from a study of T cell changes during pregnancy in multiple sclerosis (dated by TCRdb to the late 2010s). For the study in its entirety: Changes in the T cell repertoire over the course of pregnancy were examined in this study in women with multiple sclerosis.

Details on this clone: There is no known antigen for this receptor. Within one base of it there is no much larger clone, and no base qualities were kept.

Library preparation employed the immunoSEQ multiplex PCR assay. What TCRdb holds here is the immuneACCESS table cut down to in-frame rearrangements. Part of the clones is not present; checked against another copy, under half of the missing clones reflect an unresolved V gene, and the others are unexplained. The sample includes approximately 83,000 clones, with 90% to 95% observed a single time. Together, the top ten hold about 2.4% of the sample. V is reduced by 2 bases and J by 4 bases, leaving a spacing of 11 bases between them. The CDR3 contains 13 residues, cysteine and phenylalanine counted. Of all the DNA, just the CDR3 is kept, 39 bases in frame from base 1. Per the germline V gene, SQVTM is the CDR1 and ANQGSEA is the CDR2.

This clonotype originated in a female donor with multiple sclerosis, enrolled in a pregnancy study. This chain joins TRBV29-1 to TRBJ1-2; matching of 5 bases hints at TRBD1 as the D gene. The sample was peripheral blood, taken in the third trimester of pregnancy. The nucleotide sequence reads TGCAGCGTTGAAAGAGGCACAGGCTATGGCTACACCTTC. This codes for CSVERGTGYGYTF.